Following are 13 T cell receptor beta chains from one sample sequenced in a study of cytomegalovirus exposure and HLA in healthy donors (dated by TCRdb to 2016 to 2017). The library was generated by the immunoSEQ multiplex PCR assay. For the multiplex PCR, a mixture combining 60 forward primers for TCR Vbeta segments and 13 reverse primers for TCR Jbeta segments was used. The table was pulled from immuneACCESS by TCRdb, which kept in-frame rearrangements only. Such tables lose some clones; where checked, under half of the loss comes from unresolved V genes, and the rest has no known cause. The sample contains under 150,000 clones, approximately 85% of them found a single time. The ten most abundant clones make up 6.7% of the sample. The sequenced sample consisted of PBMCs. These receptors were obtained from a woman aged 30 to 39 in good health and CMV-seropositive.

Regarding this clone: This CDR3 is also generated by other DNA sequences in the sample. The chain recombines TRBV6-1 with TRBJ1-2; perhaps TRBD1 as D (6 bases). Germline V gene sequence: CDR1 MNHNS, CDR2 SASEGT. The length of the CDR3 is 14 residues. The V end was cut by 4 bases, the J end by 4 bases, with 13 bases between. The CDR3, as DNA: TGTGCCAGCAGTGTCGGGCAGGGGCTCTATGGCTACACCTTC. Translating it yields CASSVGQGLYGYTF.

V gene TRBV25-1 combines with J gene TRBJ1-5; 7 bases fit TRBD1. CDR1 and CDR2 from the germline V gene are MGHDK and SYGVNS. The CDR3 is 16 residues long. V lost 5 bases, J lost 8 bases, and 15 bases stayed unmatched. The CDR3 sequence: CASSPQGVALIKPQHF. In DNA, the CDR3 is TGTGCCAGCAGTCCCCAGGGGGTCGCCTTAATAAAGCCCCAGCATTTT.

V usage is TRBV4-1 and J usage is TRBJ1-3; TRBD1 is a possible D gene (6 bases). The CDR3 contains 17 residues. V was trimmed by 1 base and J by 0 bases, leaving 13 bases between them. Germline V gene lookup returns CDR1 MGHRA and CDR2 YSYEKL. DNA of the CDR3: TGCGCCAGCAGCCAAGCAACAGGGTATCTCTCTGGAAACACCATATATTTT. Protein: CASSQATGYLSGNTIYF.

The chain recombines TRBV2 with TRBJ1-1; 7 bases map to TRBD1. The germline gives CDR1 SNHLY, CDR2 FYNNEI. With V trimmed by 2 bases and J by 3 bases, 3 bases remained unmatched. The CDR3 consists of 14 residues. CDR3 region: CASSENRGYTEAFF. Here the CDR3 DNA reads TGTGCCAGCAGTGAAAACAGGGGTTACACTGAAGCTTTCTTT.

The genes are TRBV28 and TRBJ1-4; unclear D gene. CDR1 is MDHEN and CDR2 is SYDVKM in the germline V gene. The CDR3 is 15 amino acids. The V gene lost 5 bases and the J gene lost 0 bases, with 10 bases spanning the gap. CDR3 sequence (DNA): TGTGCCAGCAGTGTCCTCTATGCAACTAATGAAAAACTGTTTTTT. Protein sequence: CASSVLYATNEKLFF.

The V gene is TRBV6-1, the J gene TRBJ2-4; D not resolved. This CDR3 region has 14 residues. Germline-derived CDR1 and CDR2 are MNHNS and SASEGT. Trimming removed 5 bases at V and 3 bases at J, with 11 bases between. CDR3 DNA: TGTGCCAGCAGTTCGGGTTTTAGCAAAAACATTCAGTACTTC. It is translated as CASSSGFSKNIQYF.

This clone is a singleton in its sample. The chain joins TRBV7-2 to TRBJ1-3; 7 bases are shared with TRBD1. Germline V gene sequence: CDR1 SGHTA, CDR2 FQGNSA. This CDR3 spans 13 amino acids. Losses at the gene ends were 10 bases for V and 4 bases for J; bases not matched to a gene: 7. CDR3 coding DNA: TGTGCCACATCCACAGGGGTCGGAAACACCATATATTTT. It translates to CATSTGVGNTIYF.

The chain recombines TRBV15 with TRBJ2-2; D possibly uses TRBD1 or TRBD2 (7 bases each). The V gene's germline CDR1 is LNHNV and CDR2 YYDKDF (reference sequence). The CDR3 has 14 amino acids. V was pared by 7 bases and J by 7 bases, with 16 bases between. CDR3 sequence reads: CATTRGGPNGELFF. The CDR3 DNA is TGTGCCACCACCAGGGGGGGGCCTAACGGGGAGCTGTTTTTT.

This chain joins TRBV11-2 and TRBJ1-1; 10 bases fit TRBD1. The germline V gene has CDR1 SGHAT and CDR2 FQNNGV. V was pared by 5 bases and J by 0 bases, with 6 bases of the junction left unmatched. The CDR3 runs to 16 residues. Here the CDR3 DNA reads TGTGCCAGCAGCCTTGGACAGGGGGGGTTGAACACTGAAGCTTTCTTT. It translates to CASSLGQGGLNTEAFF.

This clone was picked up a small number of times. This chain connects TRBV10-2 to TRBJ1-5, with D perhaps TRBD1 (6 bases). CDR3 length: 14 residues. Trimming took off 8 bases at V and 1 base at J, with 12 bases between the two ends. The germline CDR1 and CDR2 sequences are WSHSY and SAAADI. As DNA, the CDR3 is TGCGCCAGCTCTGGGGGCAGGAGCAATCAGCCCCAGCATTTT. Translation: CASSGGRSNQPQHF.

The chain recombines TRBV5-1 with TRBJ2-2; D remains unclear. From germline, CDR1 is SGHRS and CDR2 YFSETQ. V was cut by 2 bases and J by 0 bases, with 11 bases left in between. The CDR3 consists of 16 residues. The CDR3 here is CASSFFTDANTGELFF. Written as DNA, the CDR3 is TGCGCCAGCAGCTTTTTTACAGACGCGAACACCGGGGAGCTGTTTTTT.

The CDR3 protein is CASSKEASSGGRSQETQYF. The CDR3 coding sequence is TGTGCCAGCAGCAAAGAGGCGTCTAGCGGGGGGCGGAGCCAAGAGACCCAGTACTTC. J is TRBJ2-5 and V is TRBV21-1; the D segment call TRBD2 is taken from the table without a DNA check. TRBV21-1 is described as a pseudogene. This CDR3 region has 19 residues.

The chain recombines TRBV11-2 with TRBJ2-7; 11 nucleotides line up with TRBD2. CDR3 length: 14 residues. Trimming took 6 bases from V and 5 from J; bases not matched to a gene: 6. The germline CDR1 and CDR2 sequences are SGHAT and FQNNGV. CDR3 sequence reads: CASRPLAGAHEQYF. In nucleotides, the CDR3 is TGTGCCAGCAGGCCACTAGCGGGAGCCCACGAGCAGTACTTC.